This T cell receptor beta chain originates from a study of T cell responses to AZD1222 COVID-19 vaccine. Study-level information: Second-dose intervals of approximately 4 or approximately 12 weeks were pooled.

For this clone: What it binds is not known.

Notes on the study in general: The number of AZD1222 recipients seropositive at baseline was only five to seven. Spike-wide vaccine-associated CD4 TCRs dominated at 160-218 and 743-854. Rises in breadth and depth of Spike-specific TCRs came after two AZD1222 doses.

The protocol was immunoSEQ multiplex PCR, while the TCRdb copy is restricted to in-frame clones and leaves out a portion. The sample records around 50,000 clones, about 80% being singletons. There are 15 residues in the CDR3. The ends were cut back, 4 bases at V and 0 bases at J, with 14 bases in the middle. Germline-derived CDR1 and CDR2 are SGDLS and YYNGEE. The starting material was peripheral blood, obtained on day 0 of AZD1222 vaccination. This chain joins TRBV9 and TRBJ2-7; TRBD2 might be the D (6 bases). The source of this sequence is an adult in good health. The CDR3 sequence: CASSTGGRSSYEQYF. In DNA, the CDR3 is TGTGCCAGCAGCACCGGGGGACGGAGCTCCTACGAGCAGTACTTC.